This T cell receptor (beta chain) was retrieved from a study of T cell responses to AZD1222 COVID-19 vaccine. Study-wide findings and caveats: The breadth and depth of Spike-specific TCRs increased once two AZD1222 doses had been given. There were mostly white British donors and more females than males, and clonal diversity was possibly underestimated.

Assay: immunoSEQ multiplex PCR; the TCRdb copy retains only in-frame clones and omits some. The sample has over 120,000 clones, 80% to 90% seen once. Germline CDR1 reads MGHRA; CDR2 reads YSYEKL. CDR3 size: 17 residues. V gave up 3 bases and J gave up 0 bases, with 15 bases separating them. Note on this clone: Its specificity is not known.

The chain uses TRBV4-1 and TRBJ2-1, with a tentative D call TRBD2 (6 bases). The starting material was peripheral blood, obtained on day 0 of AZD1222 vaccination. The sequence was collected from an adult in good health. The CDR3 bases are TGCGCCAGCAGCCACCCCCCCGGAGGGAGCTCCTACAATGAGCAGTTCTTC. This encodes CASSHPPGGSSYNEQFF.